This TCR beta chain was sequenced for a study of radiotherapy plus CTLA-4 blockade in lung cancer. Study conclusions and caveats: Clones derived from tumor TCRs expanded in blood after radiotherapy plus ipilimumab.

Receiving focal radiation plus CTLA-4 blockade with ipilimumab were patients who had chemo-refractory metastatic non-small-cell lung cancer. Only in-frame clones appear in the TCRdb table, and some are missing; sequencing was by immunoSEQ multiplex PCR. The sample includes 70,000 to 90,000 clones, around 80% of them seen just once. Points on this clone: Its antigen remains unknown.

This CDR3 region has 16 residues. Germline V gene data show CDR1 as SGHNT and CDR2 as YYREEE (reference sequence). Trimming took off 0 bases at V and 3 bases at J, with 15 bases between the two ends. This receptor was obtained from a human donor with non-small cell lung cancer who had a complete response to radiotherapy plus ipilimumab. The sequencing used peripheral blood, collected from a patient treated with radiotherapy plus ipilimumab. This chain links TRBV5-4 with TRBJ1-2; D may be TRBD1 (5 bases). The CDR3 DNA reads as TGTGCCAGCAGCTTGGCCGGGGCAGCTTTCTACTATGGCTACACCTTC. Translated: CASSLAGAAFYYGYTF.